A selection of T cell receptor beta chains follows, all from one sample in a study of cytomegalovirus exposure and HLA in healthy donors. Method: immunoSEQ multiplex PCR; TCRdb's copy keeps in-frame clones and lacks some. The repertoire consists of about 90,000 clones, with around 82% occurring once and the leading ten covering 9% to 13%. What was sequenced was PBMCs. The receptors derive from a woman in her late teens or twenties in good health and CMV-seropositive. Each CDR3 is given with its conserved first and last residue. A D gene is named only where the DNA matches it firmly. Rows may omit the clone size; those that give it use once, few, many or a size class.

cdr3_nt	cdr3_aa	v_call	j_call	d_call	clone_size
TGTGCCAGCAGTCGACAGGGAAGCAGCTATGGCTACACCTTC	CASSRQGSSYGYTF	TRBV28	TRBJ1-2	TRBD1	-
TGTGCCAGCAGTGCGACGGAAGCGCGGGAGCAGTACTTC	CASSATEAREQYF	TRBV6-1	TRBJ2-7	-	-
TGTGCCAGCAGCTTAGCTTCCAGCGATATAAACACCATATATTTT	CASSLASSDINTIYF	TRBV7-2	TRBJ1-3	-	-
TGTGCCAGCAGCCCCATAGCAGGGAAAGGGAACACTGAAGCTTTCTTT	CASSPIAGKGNTEAFF	TRBV7-9	TRBJ1-1	-	-
TGCAGCGGCGAGAGGGTCAATCAGCCCCAGCATTTT	CSGERVNQPQHF	TRBV29-1	TRBJ1-5	-	-
TGTGCCAGCAGCCTAGACACCTCTGGAAACACCATATATTTT	CASSLDTSGNTIYF	TRBV7-6	TRBJ1-3	-	-
TGTGCCAGCAGTACAGGGGCCGAAGCTTTCTTT	CASSTGAEAFF	TRBV27	TRBJ1-1	TRBD1	-
TGCGCCAGCAGCTTGGAAGACAGGGCCAGTTCCTACGAGCAGTACTTC	CASSLEDRASSYEQYF	TRBV5-1	TRBJ2-7	TRBD1	-
TGTGCCAGCAGCCCTCTGGAGCCGGGTGTCGTTGAAAAACTGTTTTTT	CASSPLEPGVVEKLFF	TRBV7-9	TRBJ1-4	-	-
TGTGCCAGCAGCTTAGCGGTGGCACTAGCGGGGTACACAGATACGCAGTATTTT	CASSLAVALAGYTDTQYF	TRBV7-6	TRBJ2-3	TRBD2	once
TGCGCCAGCAGCTTCCTCAGGGCTCCCAATGAGCAGTTCTTC	CASSFLRAPNEQFF	TRBV5-1	TRBJ2-1	-	-
TGTGCCAGCAGCCCCGAACGGAGAGCTAACTATGGCTACACCTTC	CASSPERRANYGYTF	TRBV7-8	TRBJ1-2	-	-
TGTGCCAGCAGCTTGGTAGGACAGGGGGCCAACTATGGCTACACCTTC	CASSLVGQGANYGYTF	TRBV5-8	TRBJ1-2	TRBD1	-
TGTGCCAGCAGTCGAGACAGGGGCCCCTCCTACGAGCAGTACTTC	CASSRDRGPSYEQYF	TRBV2	TRBJ2-7	TRBD1	-
TGTGCCAGCTTGTGGGCCCTAAGCTCCTACGAGCAGTACTTC	CASLWALSSYEQYF	TRBV2	TRBJ2-7	-	-
TGTGCCAGCAATCCTAGCGGGGGGAACGAGCAGTACTTC	CASNPSGGNEQYF	TRBV6-1	TRBJ2-7	TRBD2	-
TGTGCCAGCAGCCTTAGCCTGGGGGGGCAAGAGACCCAGTACTTC	CASSLSLGGQETQYF	TRBV7-2	TRBJ2-5	TRBD2	-
TGCGCCAGCAGCGGGACTAGCGGGGGCAATGAGCAGTTCTTC	CASSGTSGGNEQFF	TRBV5-1	TRBJ2-1	TRBD2	-
TGTGCCAGCAGTCCCGGGGGGGCGAACACTGAAGCTTTCTTT	CASSPGGANTEAFF	TRBV6-5	TRBJ1-1	-	-
TGTGCCAGCGCCCTGACAGGGGCCTATGGCTACACCTTC	CASALTGAYGYTF	TRBV5-8	TRBJ1-2	TRBD1	-
TGTGCCAGCAGTCCCCCGGGACAGGGCTACTACGAGCAGTACTTC	CASSPPGQGYYEQYF	TRBV28	TRBJ2-7	TRBD1	-
TGTGCCAGCAGCTCGTACACTGAAGCTTTCTTT	CASSSYTEAFF	TRBV5-6	TRBJ1-1	-	-
TGTGCCAGCAGCTCGACGAAACGACAGGGGCCATCCCGGGAGACCCAGTACTTC	CASSSTKRQGPSRETQYF	TRBV7-6	TRBJ2-5	TRBD1	-
TGTGCCAGCAGCAGTCCAGGGCAGCCCCAGCATTTT	CASSSPGQPQHF	TRBV11-2	TRBJ1-5	-	-
TGTGCCAGCAGCATGGGACAGGGCTCTCGGGGCTACACCTTC	CASSMGQGSRGYTF	TRBV7-9	TRBJ1-2	TRBD1	-
TGTGCCAGCAGCGTAGGTTCCGGGGCTAGCGGACGCTCAGATACGCAGTATTTT	CASSVGSGASGRSDTQYF	TRBV9	TRBJ2-3	TRBD2	-
TGTGCCAGCAGCCATAGCAATCAGCCCCAGCATTTT	CASSHSNQPQHF	TRBV28	TRBJ1-5	-	-
TGTGCCAGCAGCGAGCCCGGGGGGGGCGCAGTAACTTTTAACCCTCCTAACTATGGCTACACCTTC	CASSEPGGGAVTFNPPNYGYTF	TRBV9	TRBJ1-2	-	-
TGTGCCACCAGCAGCCGGACTGCCACAGATACGCAGTATTTT	CATSSRTATDTQYF	TRBV15	TRBJ2-3	-	-
TGTGCCAGCAGTACCCAGTACGACTCTCCCCTCCACTTT	CASSTQYDSPLHF	TRBV7-2	TRBJ1-6	-	-
TGTGCCAGCAGCTTAGGCGGGAACTCCTACGAGCAGTACTTC	CASSLGGNSYEQYF	TRBV7-9	TRBJ2-7	-	few
TGTGCCAGCAGACCAGGGGGCCCCGGGGAGCTGTTTTTT	CASRPGGPGELFF	TRBV2	TRBJ2-2	TRBD1	few
TGTGCCAGCAGCCCGGACAGGGTTGAAAAACTGTTTTTT	CASSPDRVEKLFF	TRBV4-2	TRBJ1-4	TRBD1	-
TGTGCCAGTAGTATCTTGGGGGGACAGCCCCAGCATTTT	CASSILGGQPQHF	TRBV19	TRBJ1-5	-	-
TGTGCCAGCAGCGTAGCCGGGGCGACAGGGACAGACGAAAAACTGTTTTTT	CASSVAGATGTDEKLFF	TRBV9	TRBJ1-4	TRBD1	once
TGTGCCAGCAGCCAAGAGACTAGCGGGGGCCCGGGTGGTGAGCAGTTCTTC	CASSQETSGGPGGEQFF	TRBV4-2	TRBJ2-1	TRBD2	-
TGTGCCAGGCCTAGGGGGAGCTCCTATAATTCACCCCTCCACTTT	CARPRGSSYNSPLHF	TRBV7-2	TRBJ1-6	-	once
TGTGCCATCAGTGAAGTCGGACACCGGGAACTGTTTTTT	CAISEVGHRELFF	TRBV10-3	TRBJ1-4	-	once
TGTGCCAGCAGTTTGTCAGTGGCCACTGAAGCTTTCTTT	CASSLSVATEAFF	TRBV27	TRBJ1-1	-	-
TGTGCCAGCAGTGCCTCCTCTCAGGGCCCCTACGAGCAGTACTTC	CASSASSQGPYEQYF	TRBV2	TRBJ2-7	-	once
TGCAGCGCTTCCGACAGGAGCTCTGGAAACACCATATATTTT	CSASDRSSGNTIYF	TRBV29-1	TRBJ1-3	-	-
TGTGCAAGTCGCGCAAGTCGTACAGAAGGAGAGGGTAGGCGGCAGCCCCAGCATTTT	CASRASRTEGEGRRQPQHF	TRBV12-2	TRBJ1-5	-	-
TGTGCCTGGGGAGGTAGGATTAGCGGGGATGCCTACGAGCAGTACTTC	CAWGGRISGDAYEQYF	TRBV30	TRBJ2-7	TRBD2	-
TGTGCCAGCAGCTTAGCTTGGGGACAGGACAACACCGGGGAGCTGTTTTTT	CASSLAWGQDNTGELFF	TRBV7-9	TRBJ2-2	TRBD1	-
TGTGCCAGCAGTTATGGGGGCGTAACGAACACTGAAGCTTTCTTT	CASSYGGVTNTEAFF	TRBV6-5	TRBJ1-1	-	few
TGCGCCAGCAGCCCACGAGCCGGACAGAACACAAACTATGGCTACACCTTC	CASSPRAGQNTNYGYTF	TRBV5-1	TRBJ1-2	-	-
TGCGCCAGCAGCCAAACCGGGAACACTGAAGCTTTCTTT	CASSQTGNTEAFF	TRBV4-3	TRBJ1-1	-	-
TGTGCCTGGACCCCCCGGGACAGGGTTCGTGGTGAGCAGTACTTC	CAWTPRDRVRGEQYF	TRBV30	TRBJ2-7	TRBD1	-
TGTGCCTGGAGGGGGTTGGCGGGGGGTTATGCTACGCAGTATTTT	CAWRGLAGGYATQYF	TRBV30	TRBJ2-3	TRBD2	-
TGTGCCTGGAACGGACAGGGGGCTAGAACGGAGCAGTTCTTC	CAWNGQGARTEQFF	TRBV30	TRBJ2-1	TRBD1	-
TGTGCCAGCTCACCCCAGGGGGGTGGCCAAGAGACCCAGTACTTC	CASSPQGGGQETQYF	TRBV18	TRBJ2-5	-	-
TGTGCCAGCAGCGATTACTCCAATCAGCCCCAGCATTTT	CASSDYSNQPQHF	TRBV7-2	TRBJ1-5	-	-
TGTGCCAGCAGCTTAGGGGCAGGGGGCGGCTACACCTTC	CASSLGAGGGYTF	TRBV11-2	TRBJ1-2	TRBD1	few
TGTGCCAGCCAGTTAGCACTAGCAGGGTACAATGAGCAGTTCTTC	CASQLALAGYNEQFF	TRBV28	TRBJ2-1	-	-
TGTGCCAGCAGCTGGACAGGGATCGCGGATCAGCCCCAGCATTTT	CASSWTGIADQPQHF	TRBV6-5	TRBJ1-5	TRBD1	few
TGTGCCAGCAGCTCCGTTGCGGGGAGGAGAGATACGCAGTATTTT	CASSSVAGRRDTQYF	TRBV5-4	TRBJ2-3	-	-
TGTGCCAGCAGTTACGGCGGGGCGCCCAATGAGCAGTTCTTC	CASSYGGAPNEQFF	TRBV6-5	TRBJ2-1	-	-